The 12 T cell receptor beta chains in this list originate from one sample, sequenced in a study of early T cells in non-severe SARS-CoV-2 infection. TCRdb processed the 5' RACE reads anew with MiXCR; each CDR3 protein has one entry. Found here are some 75,000 distinct CDR3 sequences, approximately 13% of them singletons; the top ten hold about 1.4%. The specimen sequenced was whole blood. The origin of the receptors is an adult who was a healthcare worker with PCR-confirmed SARS-CoV-2 infection or an uninfected control (not recorded which).

In its sample, this clonotype was seen many times. This chain links TRBV19 with TRBJ2-5, with D unclear. Germline loops: CDR1 LNHDA, CDR2 SQIVND (reference sequence). This CDR3 contains 13 residues. Between the trimmed V and J ends, which lost 2 bases and 3 bases, there was a span of 7 bases. CDR3 in amino acids: CASSIWLKETQYF. The CDR3 DNA sequence: TGTGCCAGTAGTATATGGCTAAAAGAGACCCAGTACTTC.

The chain uses TRBV10-2 and TRBJ1-2; TRBD1 matches 7 bases. The CDR3 has 13 amino acids. Trimming removed 8 bases from V and 0 bases from J; junction bases left unmatched: 3. The germline CDR1 and CDR2 sequences are WSHSY and SAAADI. The CDR3 spells CASGDRTNYGYTF. In nucleotides, the CDR3 is TGCGCCAGCGGGGACAGAACTAACTATGGCTACACCTTC.

This clonotype has at least ten counts. The chain has TRBV28 and TRBJ1-2; D may be TRBD1 (5 bases). V was trimmed by 2 bases and J by 8 bases, leaving 12 bases between them. The CDR3 extends over 13 amino acids. Looked up from germline, CDR1 is MDHEN and CDR2 is SYDVKM. The CDR3 reads CASSLLAGLGYTF. CDR3 bases: TGTGCCAGCAGTTTACTAGCAGGGTTAGGCTACACCTTC.

The chain links TRBV29-1 to TRBJ1-1, with no clear D. CDR3 length: 14 amino acids. Germline assignment: CDR1 SQVTM and CDR2 ANQGSEA. V lost 5 bases and J 3 bases, leaving 16 bases between the germline ends. This CDR3 is CSVMIRAHDTEAFF. The CDR3 DNA reads as TGCAGCGTTATGATTCGGGCCCACGACACTGAAGCTTTCTTT.

J is TRBJ1-6 and V is TRBV30; perhaps TRBD1 as D (6 bases). Trimming cost V 3 bases and J 10 bases, with 13 bases left between them. Germline CDR1 is GTSNPN and CDR2 is SVGIG (reference sequence). CDR3 length: 13 residues. The CDR3 reads CAWRTTDRSPLHF. The CDR3 DNA reads as TGTGCCTGGAGGACCACGGACAGATCACCCCTCCACTTT.

This clonotype was counted between two and nine times. The chain recombines TRBV12-5 with TRBJ1-1; possibly TRBD1 for D (6 bases). The CDR3 spans 12 residues. V gave up 3 bases and J gave up 11 bases, with 13 bases separating them. Germline CDR1 is LGHNT and CDR2 is FRNRAP. The CDR3, as DNA: TGTGCTAGTGGTTTCGGGGGCGCGAGGGCTTTCTTT. As protein: CASGFGGARAFF.

CDR3 loop: CASSNLGVRSAPFF. Here the CDR3 DNA reads TGTGCCAGCAGCAACCTAGGGGTACGGTCCGCGCCTTTCTTT. The chain links TRBV7-2 to TRBJ1-1, with D tentatively TRBD1 (5 bases). The CDR3 runs to 14 residues. The V and J ends lost 5 bases and 12 bases respectively, with 22 bases between them. The germline CDR1 and CDR2 sequences are SGHTA and FQGNSA.

This clonotype was detected a few times. The chain joins TRBV27 to TRBJ1-1; a weak D match, TRBD1 (6 bases). V shed 6 bases and J shed 1 base, with 18 bases lying between them. Germline V gene data show CDR1 as MNHEY and CDR2 as SMNVEV (reference sequence). The CDR3 covers 16 residues. CDR3 nucleotides: TGTGCCAGCAGGGCCCTTGACAGGTATCGGAACACTGAAGCTTTCTTT. Its translation: CASRALDRYRNTEAFF.

This clonotype has only a few counts. The chain employs TRBV5-1 and TRBJ2-5, with D possibly matching TRBD1 (5 bases). This CDR3 has 15 residues. V was clipped by 0 bases and J by 3 bases, with 12 bases between them. Germline values: CDR1 SGHRS, CDR2 YFSETQ. For the CDR3, the DNA is TGCGCCAGCAGCTTGGCTCCCAGGGAAAAAGAGACCCAGTACTTC. Protein sequence: CASSLAPREKETQYF.

This clonotype was seen ten or more times. The chain carries TRBV3-2 and TRBJ2-1. TRBV3-2 is described as a pseudogene. The CDR3 consists of 13 residues. The CDR3: CASSQGRGDEQFF. The CDR3, as DNA: TGTGCCAGCAGCCAAGGTCGTGGGGATGAGCAGTTCTTC.

This clonotype was found many times. V gene TRBV11-3 combines with J gene TRBJ2-2; D assignment may be TRBD1 or TRBD2 (6 bases each). Between the trimmed V and J ends, which lost 5 bases and 3 bases, there was a span of 10 bases. Germline V lookup: CDR1 SGHNT, CDR2 YENEEA. The length of the CDR3 is 14 residues. CDR3 nucleotide sequence: TGTGCCAGCAGCGCGGGACAACACACCGGGGAGCTGTTTTTT. It encodes CASSAGQHTGELFF. The full variable domain, in which reference TRBV11-3 and TRBJ2-2 provide the parts outside the CDR3, is EAGVVQSPRYKIIEKKQPVAFWCNPISGHNTLYWYLQNLGQGPELLIRYENEEAVDDSQLPKDRFSAERLKGVDSTLKIQPAELGDSAVYLCASSAGQHTGELFFGEGSRLTVL.

Comments on this clonotype: A much larger clone lies a single base off, so this may be a read error. The chain employs TRBV12-3 or TRBV12-4 and TRBJ2-7; a possible D gene is TRBD2 (6 bases). CDR3 size: 15 residues. DNA for the CDR3: TGTGTCAGCTCAACCTCGAGGGAGCGGGTTGAGGAGCAGTACTTC. Translation: CVSSTSRERVEEQYF.